The present entry profiles one T cell receptor beta chain with its context. Germline CDR1 reads SGHDN; CDR2 reads FVKESK. The CDR3 is made up of 15 amino acids. With 4 bases removed from V and 8 bases from J, the gap between germline ends came to 17 bases. This specimen belongs to a study of radiation and T cells in renal cell carcinoma. Sequenced by immunoSEQ multiplex PCR; TCRdb stores in-frame clones only, minus some. This table has about 90,000 clones, 84% appearing once. The time point is: blood 4 weeks post-SBRT, at nephrectomy. As for treatment: 15 Gy SBRT to primary tumor, nephrectomy 4 weeks later. The tumor was a clear cell renal cell carcinoma.

The chain uses TRBV14 and TRBJ1-4; unclear D gene. The material was blood, obtained from a patient whose treatment included radiotherapy and nephrectomy. The sequence was collected from a man aged 55 to 69 with renal cell carcinoma. DNA of the CDR3: TGTGCCAGCAGCCCTAGAGAGTGGACCAAAGAAAAACTGTTTTTT. This codes for CASSPREWTKEKLFF.